The 3 T cell receptor beta chains given below trace back to one sample, sequenced in a study of blood T cell repertoires in COVID-19. Assay: immunoSEQ multiplex PCR; the TCRdb copy retains only in-frame clones and omits some. The table records roughly 230,000 clones, 90% of them present only once. The source material was peripheral blood. These TCRs come from a woman aged 60-75 years with COVID-19, enrolled during active disease.

The chain recombines TRBV12-3 or TRBV12-4 with TRBJ1-2, with D perhaps TRBD1 (6 bases). The CDR3 extends over 12 amino acids. Trimming cost V 6 bases and J 7 bases, with 12 bases left between them. CDR3 DNA: TGTGCCAGCAGGGCGGGGGCCGGTGGCTACACCTTC. This encodes CASRAGAGGYTF.

The chain uses TRBV5-5 and TRBJ2-1, with a possible D match to TRBD1 (6 bases). The CDR3 length is 14 residues. CDR1 and CDR2 (germline): SGHKS, YYEKEE (reference sequence). V was cut by 1 base and J by 7 bases, with 12 bases left in between. CDR3 loop: CASSLPAGVNEQFF. The CDR3 coding sequence is TGTGCCAGCAGCTTGCCGGCAGGGGTAAATGAGCAGTTCTTC.

The chain joins TRBV19 to TRBJ1-3; 7 bases match TRBD1. This CDR3 contains 15 residues. CDR1 and CDR2 (germline): LNHDA, SQIVND (reference sequence). The V segment lost 7 bases and the J segment 2 bases; nucleotides outside the gene matches: 8. The CDR3, as DNA: TGTGCCAGTAACCTACAGGGGCAGGCTGGAAACACCATATATTTT. The encoded protein is CASNLQGQAGNTIYF. Looking up the rest from reference TRBV19 and TRBJ1-3 gives the full variable domain: DGGITQSPKYLFRKEGQNVTLSCEQNLNHDAMYWYRQDPGQGLRLIYYSQIVNDFQKGDIAEGYSVSREKKESFPLTVTSAQKNPTAFYLCASNLQGQAGNTIYFGEGSWLTVV.